Below are 2 T cell receptor beta chains sequenced from a single sample in a study of CD8 T cells in Susac syndrome. When the RNA was reverse transcribed, random hexamers were used with an input of 0.5 to 1 ug. TCRdb called the immunoSEQ multiplex PCR reads again in MiXCR, with one record for every CDR3 protein. The table lists under 200,000 distinct CDR3 sequences, over 85% of them singletons. Sequenced input: CD4+ T cells from PBMCs. These receptors came from a human donor in good health.

This sequence joins TRBV6-1 and TRBJ2-3; 15 nucleotides match TRBD2. Losses at the gene ends were 6 bases for V and 2 bases for J; bases not matched to a gene: 3. Germline V lookup: CDR1 MNHNS, CDR2 SASEGT. CDR3 length: 16 residues. CDR3 residues: CASRRTSGGATDTQYF. The CDR3 DNA is TGTGCCAGCAGAAGGACTAGCGGGGGGGCCACAGATACGCAGTATTTT.

The chain couples TRBV28 to TRBJ1-2; tentatively, D is TRBD1 (6 bases). The CDR3 is 12 amino acids. Germline CDR1 MDHEN, CDR2 SYDVKM. V dropped 3 bases and J dropped 6 bases, with 8 bases sitting between them. CDR3: CASSFRGHGYTF. DNA for the CDR3: TGTGCCAGCAGTTTTCGGGGGCATGGCTACACCTTC.